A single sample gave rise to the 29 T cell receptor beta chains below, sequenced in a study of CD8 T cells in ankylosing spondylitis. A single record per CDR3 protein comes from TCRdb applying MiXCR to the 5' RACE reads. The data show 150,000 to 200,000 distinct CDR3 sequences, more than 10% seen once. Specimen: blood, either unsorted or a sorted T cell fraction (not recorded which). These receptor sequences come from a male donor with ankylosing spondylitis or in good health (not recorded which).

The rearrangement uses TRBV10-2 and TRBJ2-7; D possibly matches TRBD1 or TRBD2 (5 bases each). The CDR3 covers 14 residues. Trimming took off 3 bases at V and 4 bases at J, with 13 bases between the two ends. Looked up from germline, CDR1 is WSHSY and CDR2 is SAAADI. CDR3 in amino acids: CASSERNRRYEQYF. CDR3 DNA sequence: TGCGCCAGCAGTGAAAGGAACAGGAGGTACGAGCAGTACTTC.

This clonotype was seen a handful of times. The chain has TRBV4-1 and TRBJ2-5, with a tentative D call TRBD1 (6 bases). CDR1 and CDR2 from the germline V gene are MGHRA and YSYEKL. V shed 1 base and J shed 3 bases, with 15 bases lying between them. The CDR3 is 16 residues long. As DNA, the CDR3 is TGCGCCAGCAGCCAAGTGAATCTAGGGGGAAAAGAGACCCAGTACTTC. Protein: CASSQVNLGGKETQYF.

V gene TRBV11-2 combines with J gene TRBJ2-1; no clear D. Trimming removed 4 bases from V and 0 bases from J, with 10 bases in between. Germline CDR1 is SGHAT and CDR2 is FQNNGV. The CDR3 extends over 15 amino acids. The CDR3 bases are TGTGCCAGCAGCTCGGACGCTAGCTCCTACAATGAGCAGTTCTTC. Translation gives CASSSDASSYNEQFF.

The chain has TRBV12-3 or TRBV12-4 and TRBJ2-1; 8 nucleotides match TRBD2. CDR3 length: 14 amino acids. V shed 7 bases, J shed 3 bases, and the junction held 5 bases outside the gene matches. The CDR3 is CASIKAGDYNEQFF. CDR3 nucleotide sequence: TGTGCCAGCATCAAAGCGGGAGACTACAATGAGCAGTTCTTC.

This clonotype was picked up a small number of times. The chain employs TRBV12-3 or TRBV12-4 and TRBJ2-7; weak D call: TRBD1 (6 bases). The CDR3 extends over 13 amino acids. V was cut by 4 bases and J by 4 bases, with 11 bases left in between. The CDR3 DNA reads TGTGCCAGCAGTTCGCAGGGGAGATACGAGCAGTACTTC. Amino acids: CASSSQGRYEQYF.

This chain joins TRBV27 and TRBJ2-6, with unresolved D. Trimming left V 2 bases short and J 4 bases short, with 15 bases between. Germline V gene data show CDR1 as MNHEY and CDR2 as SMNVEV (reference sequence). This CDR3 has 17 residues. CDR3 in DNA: TGTGCCAGCAGTTTACCTGGCGGCCCCTCCGGGGCCAACGTCCTGACTTTC. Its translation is CASSLPGGPSGANVLTF.

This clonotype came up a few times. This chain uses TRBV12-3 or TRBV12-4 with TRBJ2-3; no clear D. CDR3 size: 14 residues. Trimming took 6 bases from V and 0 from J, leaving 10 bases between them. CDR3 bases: TGTGCCAGCAGGTACGGCACTAGCACAGATACGCAGTATTTT. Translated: CASRYGTSTDTQYF.

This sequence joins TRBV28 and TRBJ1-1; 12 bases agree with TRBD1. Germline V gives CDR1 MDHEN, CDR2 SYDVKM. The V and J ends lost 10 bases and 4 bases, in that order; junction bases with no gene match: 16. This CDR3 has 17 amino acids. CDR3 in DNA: TGTGCCACCGAAGCCGGGACAGGGGGCCCGTTTTTCACTGAAGCTTTCTTT. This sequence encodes CATEAGTGGPFFTEAFF.

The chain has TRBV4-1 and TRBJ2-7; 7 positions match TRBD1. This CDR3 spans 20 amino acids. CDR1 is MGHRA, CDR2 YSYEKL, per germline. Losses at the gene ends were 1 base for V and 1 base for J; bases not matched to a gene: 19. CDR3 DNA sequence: TGCGCCAGCAGCCAAGGTCGGACAGGCAAAACCCCCAGAGGGTCCTACGAGCAGTACTTC. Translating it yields CASSQGRTGKTPRGSYEQYF.

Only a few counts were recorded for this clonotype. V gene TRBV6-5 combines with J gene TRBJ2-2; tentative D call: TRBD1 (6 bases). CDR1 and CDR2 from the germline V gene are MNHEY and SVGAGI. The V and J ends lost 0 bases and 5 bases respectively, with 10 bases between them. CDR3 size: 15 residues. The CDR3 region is CASSYSKTGTGELFF. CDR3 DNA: TGTGCCAGCAGTTACTCGAAAACAGGGACCGGGGAGCTGTTTTTT.

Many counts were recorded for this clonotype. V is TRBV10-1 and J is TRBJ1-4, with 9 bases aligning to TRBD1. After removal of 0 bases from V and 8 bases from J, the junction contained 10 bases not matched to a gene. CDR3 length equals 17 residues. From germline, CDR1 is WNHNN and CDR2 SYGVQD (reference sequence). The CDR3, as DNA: TGCGCCAGCAGTGAGTCGGAATACAGGGGGCTGGGGGAAAAACTGTTTTTT. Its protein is CASSESEYRGLGEKLFF.

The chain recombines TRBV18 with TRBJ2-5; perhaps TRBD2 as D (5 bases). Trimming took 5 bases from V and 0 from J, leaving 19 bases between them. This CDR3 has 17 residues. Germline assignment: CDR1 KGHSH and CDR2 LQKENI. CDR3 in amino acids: CASSAPALLGYQETQYF. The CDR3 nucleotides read TGTGCCAGCTCAGCGCCCGCCCTACTAGGGTACCAAGAGACCCAGTACTTC.

The CDR3 DNA reads TGTGCCAGCAGCACGGGACAGTGGGGCTCCTACGAGCAGTACTTC. Translation gives CASSTGQWGSYEQYF. The chain employs TRBV11-2 and TRBJ2-7, with 7 positions matching TRBD1. The CDR3 runs 15 residues. The V gene's germline CDR1 is SGHAT and CDR2 FQNNGV. J lost 0 bases, V lost 5 bases, and 7 bases had no gene match.

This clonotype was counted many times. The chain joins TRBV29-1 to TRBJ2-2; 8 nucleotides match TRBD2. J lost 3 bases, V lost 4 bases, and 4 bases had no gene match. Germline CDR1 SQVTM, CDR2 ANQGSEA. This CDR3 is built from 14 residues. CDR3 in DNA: TGCAGCGTTGGAAGACTAGCGTACACCGGGGAGCTGTTTTTT. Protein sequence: CSVGRLAYTGELFF.

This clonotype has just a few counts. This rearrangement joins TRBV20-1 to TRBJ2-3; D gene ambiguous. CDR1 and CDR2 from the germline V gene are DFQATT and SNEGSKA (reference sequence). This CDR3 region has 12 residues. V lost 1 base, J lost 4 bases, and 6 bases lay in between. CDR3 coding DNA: TGCAGTGCTAGAGTTTCGGCAGATACGCAGTATTTT. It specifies CSARVSADTQYF.

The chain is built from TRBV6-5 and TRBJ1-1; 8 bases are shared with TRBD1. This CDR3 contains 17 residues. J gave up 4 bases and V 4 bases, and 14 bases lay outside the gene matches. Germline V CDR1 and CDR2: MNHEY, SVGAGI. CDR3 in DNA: TGTGCCAGCAGTTCCACCCACAGGGGGATTTTGGGCACTGAAGCTTTCTTT. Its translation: CASSSTHRGILGTEAFF.

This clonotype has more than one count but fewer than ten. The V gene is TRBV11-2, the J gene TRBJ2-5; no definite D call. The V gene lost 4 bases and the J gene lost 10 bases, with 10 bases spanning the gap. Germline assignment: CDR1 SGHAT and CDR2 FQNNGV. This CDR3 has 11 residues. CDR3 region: CASSSIGDQYF. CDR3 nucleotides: TGTGCCAGCAGCTCAATCGGTGACCAGTACTTC.

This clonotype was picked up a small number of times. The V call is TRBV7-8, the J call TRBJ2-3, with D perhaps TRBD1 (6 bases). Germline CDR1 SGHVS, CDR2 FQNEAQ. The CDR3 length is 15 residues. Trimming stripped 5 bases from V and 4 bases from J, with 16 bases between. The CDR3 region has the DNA TGTGCCAGCAGCCCCCTTACAGGGTCCCCAGATACGCAGTATTTT. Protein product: CASSPLTGSPDTQYF.

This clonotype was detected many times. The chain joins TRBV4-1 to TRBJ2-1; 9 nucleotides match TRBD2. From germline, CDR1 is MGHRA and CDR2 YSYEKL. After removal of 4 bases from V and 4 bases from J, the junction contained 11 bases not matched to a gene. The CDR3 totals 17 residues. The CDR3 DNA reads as TGCGCCAGCAGCCGGTATAGAAGCGGGGGGACTTACAATGAGCAGTTCTTC. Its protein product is CASSRYRSGGTYNEQFF.

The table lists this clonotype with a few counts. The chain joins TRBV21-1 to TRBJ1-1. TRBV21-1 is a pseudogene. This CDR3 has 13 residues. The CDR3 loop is CASSETGKAEAFF. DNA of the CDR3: TGTGCCAGCAGCGAGACCGGTAAGGCTGAAGCTTTCTTT.

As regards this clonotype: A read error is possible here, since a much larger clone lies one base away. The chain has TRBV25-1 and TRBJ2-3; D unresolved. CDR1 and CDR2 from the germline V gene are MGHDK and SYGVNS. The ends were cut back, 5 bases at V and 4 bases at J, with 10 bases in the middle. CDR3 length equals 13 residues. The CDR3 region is CASSLVGADTQYF. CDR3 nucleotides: TGTGCCAGCAGTTTAGTCGGCGCAGATACGCAGTATTTT.

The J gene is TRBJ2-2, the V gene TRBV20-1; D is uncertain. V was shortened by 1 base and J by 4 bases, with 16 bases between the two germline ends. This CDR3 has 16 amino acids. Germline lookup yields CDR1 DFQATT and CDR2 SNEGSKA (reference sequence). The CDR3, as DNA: TGCAGTGCTAGAGGTCCGGTACCTATGGGCACCGGGGAGCTGTTTTTT. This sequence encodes CSARGPVPMGTGELFF.

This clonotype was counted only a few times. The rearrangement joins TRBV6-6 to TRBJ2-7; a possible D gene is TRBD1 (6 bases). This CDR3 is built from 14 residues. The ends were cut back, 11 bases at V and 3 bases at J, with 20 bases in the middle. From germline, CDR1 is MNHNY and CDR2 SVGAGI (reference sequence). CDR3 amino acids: CACHTGRGVYEQYF. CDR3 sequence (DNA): TGTGCCTGCCACACCGGCAGGGGAGTCTACGAGCAGTACTTC.

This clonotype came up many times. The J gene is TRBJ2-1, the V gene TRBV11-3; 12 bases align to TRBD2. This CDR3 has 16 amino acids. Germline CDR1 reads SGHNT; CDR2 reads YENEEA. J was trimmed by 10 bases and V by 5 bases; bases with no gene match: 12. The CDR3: CASSAQSSGGAYEQFF. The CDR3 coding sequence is TGTGCCAGCAGCGCCCAATCTAGCGGGGGGGCTTACGAGCAGTTCTTC. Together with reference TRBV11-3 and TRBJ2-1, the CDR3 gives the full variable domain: EAGVVQSPRYKIIEKKQPVAFWCNPISGHNTLYWYLQNLGQGPELLIRYENEEAVDDSQLPKDRFSAERLKGVDSTLKIQPAELGDSAVYLCASSAQSSGGAYEQFFGPGTRLTVL.

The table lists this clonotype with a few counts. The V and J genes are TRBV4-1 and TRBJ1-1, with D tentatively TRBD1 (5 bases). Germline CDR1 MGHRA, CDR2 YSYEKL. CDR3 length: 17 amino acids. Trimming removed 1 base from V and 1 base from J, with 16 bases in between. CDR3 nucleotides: TGCGCCAGCAGCCAAGGGGGGGATATGCGGGCGAACACTGAAGCTTTCTTT. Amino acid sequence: CASSQGGDMRANTEAFF.

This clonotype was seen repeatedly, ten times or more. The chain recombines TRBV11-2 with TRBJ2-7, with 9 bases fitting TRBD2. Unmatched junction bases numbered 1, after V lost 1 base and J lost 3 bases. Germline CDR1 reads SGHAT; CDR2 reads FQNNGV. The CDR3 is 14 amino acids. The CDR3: CASSLGSGSYEQYF. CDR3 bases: TGTGCCAGCAGCTTAGGTAGCGGGAGCTACGAGCAGTACTTC.

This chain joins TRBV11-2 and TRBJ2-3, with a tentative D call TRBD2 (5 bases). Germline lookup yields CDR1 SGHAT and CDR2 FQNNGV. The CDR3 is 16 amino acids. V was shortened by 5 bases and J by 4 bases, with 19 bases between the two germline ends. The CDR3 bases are TGTGCCAGCAGCCCCTGGGAGCCAGTGGAAGCAGATACGCAGTATTTT. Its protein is CASSPWEPVEADTQYF.

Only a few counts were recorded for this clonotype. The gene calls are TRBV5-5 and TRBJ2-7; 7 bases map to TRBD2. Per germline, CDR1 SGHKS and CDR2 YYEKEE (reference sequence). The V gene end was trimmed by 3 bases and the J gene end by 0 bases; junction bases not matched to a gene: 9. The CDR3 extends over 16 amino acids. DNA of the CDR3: TGTGCCAGCAGCTCTTCTTGGGGGGGTTCCTCCTACGAGCAGTACTTC. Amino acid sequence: CASSSSWGGSSYEQYF.

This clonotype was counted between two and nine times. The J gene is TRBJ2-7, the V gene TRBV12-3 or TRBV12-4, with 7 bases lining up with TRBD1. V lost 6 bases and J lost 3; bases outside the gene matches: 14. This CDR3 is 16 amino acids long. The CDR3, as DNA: TGTGCCAGCAGACACAACCGGGACAGCCCATACTACGAGCAGTACTTC. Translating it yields CASRHNRDSPYYEQYF.